This T cell receptor (beta chain) was captured by sequencing in a study of spatial heterogeneity in lung cancer. This CDR3 has 14 residues. The germline V gene has CDR1 SQVTM and CDR2 ANQGSEA. The ends were cut back, 7 bases at V and 0 bases at J, with 14 bases in the middle. Regarding time point: blood at routine non-recurrence follow-up after resection. No cell sorting; template was whole RNA from tumor, lung tissue or PBMC. Single TCR cDNA molecules each had their own unique molecular identifier. From the 5' RACE reads, TCRdb called clonotypes with MiXCR, one entry per CDR3 protein. The profile shows roughly 110,000 distinct CDR3 sequences, 11% of them singletons.

The sequence derives from a female donor with early-stage non-small cell lung cancer. Sample: PBMCs, taken at follow-up. This chain connects TRBV29-1 to TRBJ2-3, with D possibly being TRBD2 (5 bases). The CDR3 DNA reads as TGCAGCGCCGACGGCGGGTCTAGCACAGATACGCAGTATTTT. As protein: CSADGGSSTDTQYF.